The clone carrying this TCR beta chain was found a few times. CDR1 and CDR2 (germline): SGHNT, YENEEA. Germline trimming cut 5 bases from V and 1 base from J; bases unmatched to any gene: 5. CDR3 length: 15 residues. The record originates from a study of metastatic and nonmetastatic thyroid tumors. Thyroid surgery had not been preceded by any treatment in any patient. TCRdb recomputed clones from the PCR reads via MiXCR. The data show 30,000 to 45,000 clones, 28% seen once. The rearrangement links TRBV11-3 to TRBJ1-3, with TRBD1 matching over 7 bases. This receptor was obtained from a male donor with papillary thyroid cancer or a benign thyroid nodule (not recorded which). Some clones in this sample may be carry-over from other donors' samples. The sequencing sample was made of blood. CDR3 coding DNA: TGTGCCAGCAGCCCCCAGACAGGGTCTGGAAACACCATATATTTT. This encodes CASSPQTGSGNTIYF.